These T cell receptor beta chains were read from a single sample in a study of Graves' ophthalmopathy and Graves' hyperthyroidism. TCRdb reprocessed the multiplex PCR reads with MiXCR, giving one entry per CDR3 protein. The sample consists of around 1.1 million distinct CDR3 sequences, 35% to 40% of them appearing once. Material: peripheral blood or thyroid tissue (not recorded which). Source of these receptors: an adult man with Graves' hyperthyroidism. CDR3s include the opening cysteine and the closing phenylalanine or tryptophan. The D gene is left open where the match is weak. Only part of the rows carry a size: once, few, many, or a class if the clone is expanded.

TRBJ2-5,NA,NA,TRBV12-3/TRBV12-4,TGTGCCAGCGCACCAACTAGGGAGACCCAGTACTTC,CASAPTRETQYF
TRBJ1-2,NA,many,TRBV5-1,TGCGCCAGCAGCAGGGGTCCGGACTATGGCTACACCTTC,CASSRGPDYGYTF
TRBJ1-4,NA,NA,TRBV5-1,TGCGCCAGCAGCCTGGGGACACATAATGAAAAACTGTTTTTT,CASSLGTHNEKLFF
TRBJ1-2,NA,few,TRBV13,TGTGCCAGCAGCTCCCCCACGACGGCCTATGGCTACACCTTC,CASSSPTTAYGYTF
TRBJ1-6,NA,once,TRBV2,TGTGCCAGCAGGCAGGACAGCTGGAATTCACCCCTCCACTTT,CASRQDSWNSPLHF
TRBJ1-6,TRBD1,many,TRBV7-9,TGTGCCAGCAGCTTCTATACAGGGGAATCACCCCTCCACTTT,CASSFYTGESPLHF
TRBJ2-5,TRBD1,many,TRBV7-6,TGTGCCAGCAGCCCCCAAATAGGGACAGGGGGCAGGAAGACCCAGTACTTC,CASSPQIGTGGRKTQYF
TRBJ2-7,NA,NA,TRBV11-2,TGTGCCAGCAGCGGACGTTTTTTGACCTACGAGCAGTACTTC,CASSGRFLTYEQYF
TRBJ1-2,NA,NA,TRBV12-3/TRBV12-4,TGTGCCAGCAGTTTTCGCCCGGATAACTATGGCTACACCTTC,CASSFRPDNYGYTF
TRBJ1-1,NA,NA,TRBV25-1,TGTGCCAGCAGTGACAGCAGAACTGGAGCTTTCTTT,CASSDSRTGAFF
TRBJ2-7,TRBD1,NA,TRBV20-1,TGCAGTGCTAGACCGGGACAGGGAATCGGGGAGCAGTACTTC,CSARPGQGIGEQYF
TRBJ1-5,TRBD1,NA,TRBV6-5,TGTGCCAGCAGTGAAGGAGGGACAGGATTTTATAGCAATCAGCCCCAGCATTTT,CASSEGGTGFYSNQPQHF
TRBJ2-5,TRBD2,NA,TRBV7-9,TGCGCCAGCAGCCCCGAACTAGCGGGAGTCGGAGAGACCCAGTACTTC,CASSPELAGVGETQYF
TRBJ1-1,NA,NA,TRBV10-2,TGTGCCAGCTCACCGCGCGGACAGACTTCGAACACTGAAGCTTTCTTT,CASSPRGQTSNTEAFF
TRBJ1-5,NA,many,TRBV19,TGTGCCAGTAGTGGAGGTAGCAGGGGCAATCAGCCCCAGCATTTT,CASSGGSRGNQPQHF
TRBJ2-2,TRBD1,NA,TRBV5-6,TGTGCCAGCAGCGAAATGCCCGGAGGACAGGGGGAAGCAAACACCGGGGAGCTGTTTTTT,CASSEMPGGQGEANTGELFF
TRBJ2-5,NA,NA,TRBV5-1,TGCGCCAGCAGCTCCGGGACTGAGCCACCCCACGGGACCCAGTACTTC,CASSSGTEPPHGTQYF
TRBJ1-1,TRBD1,NA,TRBV2,TGTGCCAGCAGTGACAGGGGGCTTGGGAACACTGAAGCTTTCTTT,CASSDRGLGNTEAFF
TRBJ2-2,NA,NA,TRBV7-3,TGTGCCAGCAGCCTGGGCGGCGAAGACGCTGAGGACCTGTTTTTT,CASSLGGEDAEDLFF
TRBJ1-1,TRBD1,NA,TRBV25-1,TGTGCCAGCAGTGAGTACGGCAAGACAGGGGAGACTGAAGCTTTCTTT,CASSEYGKTGETEAFF
TRBJ1-3,NA,NA,TRBV7-6,TGTGCCAGCAGCCCTAATTCGGGCGGGGCAGGGGTTGGAAACACCATATATTTT,CASSPNSGGAGVGNTIYF
TRBJ1-5,NA,NA,TRBV20-1,TGCAGTGCTAGAGAGCATCGAGGTGGTGATCAGCCCCAGCATTTT,CSAREHRGGDQPQHF
TRBJ1-1,NA,NA,TRBV10-3,TGTGCCATCAGTGAGTCGCGGGGGAACGCTGAAGCTTTCTTT,CAISESRGNAEAFF
TRBJ1-1,NA,few,TRBV4-1,TGCGCCAGCAGCCAAGAAGGGGGAGGTAACACTGAAGCTTTCTTT,CASSQEGGGNTEAFF
TRBJ1-2,NA,many,TRBV11-3,TGTGCCAGCAGCCACCAAGGGAGAGGGCGCGGCTACACCTTC,CASSHQGRGRGYTF
TRBJ1-6,NA,NA,TRBV28,TGTGCCAGTACTTCAAGGGGAACCTCACCCCTCCACTTT,CASTSRGTSPLHF
TRBJ2-5,TRBD2,many,TRBV13,TGTGCCAGCAGCGCGCTAGCGGACCAAGAGACCCAGTACTTC,CASSALADQETQYF
TRBJ2-5,NA,many,TRBV7-9,TGTGCCAGCAGCTCAGATATGACAGGTCCGCTCGAGACCCAGTACTTC,CASSSDMTGPLETQYF
TRBJ1-1,NA,NA,TRBV10-3,TGTGCCAGCAGTTACTCGGCAGGCCCCTATGAAGCTTTCTTT,CASSYSAGPYEAFF
TRBJ1-6,NA,few,TRBV16,TGTGCCAGCAGCCACTGGGCGAGCTCCTATAATTCACCCCTCCACTTT,CASSHWASSYNSPLHF
TRBJ1-1,NA,few,TRBV27,TGTGCCAGCAGTTCGCTAGGAGGGTCGAACACTGAAGCTTTCTTT,CASSSLGGSNTEAFF
TRBJ2-7,NA,NA,TRBV10-2,TGCGCCAGCAGACAGGTAGTCTACGAGCAGTACTTC,CASRQVVYEQYF
TRBJ2-7,TRBD2,many,TRBV7-8,TGTGCCAGCAGCAGACTAGCGGGAGGGCCCTACAACTCCTACGAGCAGTACTTC,CASSRLAGGPYNSYEQYF
TRBJ1-5,NA,many,TRBV19,TGTGCCAGTAGTTTCCTCGGGGATCAGCCCCAGCATTTT,CASSFLGDQPQHF
TRBJ2-7,NA,NA,TRBV7-9,TGTGCCAGCAGTCTGAAGACAGGATACGAGCAGTACTTC,CASSLKTGYEQYF
TRBJ2-5,NA,NA,TRBV2,TGTGCCAGCAGCCCGCCCAACAGTTTTCAAGAGACCCAGTACTTC,CASSPPNSFQETQYF
TRBJ2-6,TRBD1,NA,TRBV19,TGTGCCAGTAAGATGACAGGGGCCGGGGCCAACGTCCTGACTTTC,CASKMTGAGANVLTF
TRBJ1-6,TRBD1,many,TRBV7-2,TGTGCCAGCAGCTTAGCGGTCAGGGGGAGCTCACCCCTCCACTTT,CASSLAVRGSSPLHF
TRBJ1-2,TRBD1,many,TRBV10-3,TGTGCCATCAGTGACGTGGCAGGGGGCTATGGCTACACCTTC,CAISDVAGGYGYTF
TRBJ2-7,NA,NA,TRBV10-3,TGTGCCATCAGTGACGGGCAGCGGCCAACCTACGAGCAGTACTTC,CAISDGQRPTYEQYF
TRBJ2-7,NA,many,TRBV24-1,TGTGCCACCAAGCGCCGGCAGGGCTACGAGCAGTACTTC,CATKRRQGYEQYF
TRBJ1-6,NA,many,TRBV19,TGTGCCAGTGAGGACAGCTCCTATAATTCACCCCTCCACTTT,CASEDSSYNSPLHF
TRBJ1-2,TRBD1,many,TRBV20-1,TGCAGTGCTAGTTCTCATCAGGGGGGTTATGGCTACACCTTC,CSASSHQGGYGYTF
TRBJ1-1,NA,many,TRBV11-2,TGTGCCAGCAGCTCCCTTCAGGCAGAATGGGTCAACACTGAAGCTTTCTTT,CASSSLQAEWVNTEAFF
TRBJ2-6,TRBD1,many,TRBV19,TGTGCCAGTAGGACAGGGTTGGGAGTCCTGACTTTC,CASRTGLGVLTF
TRBJ1-2,NA,many,TRBV19,TGTGCCAGTACTCCGGGCAGAGGCTATGGCTACACCTTC,CASTPGRGYGYTF
TRBJ2-7,NA,once,TRBV7-9,TGTGCCAGCAGCTTATCGGACAGAACCCGCTACGAGCAGTACTTC,CASSLSDRTRYEQYF
TRBJ1-5,TRBD1,NA,TRBV7-2,TGTGCCAGCAGCTCGACAGGGGGCCCTCAGCCCCAGCATTTT,CASSSTGGPQPQHF
TRBJ2-2,TRBD2,NA,TRBV10-3,TGTGCCATCAGCCTCCTCAATTCCGCGGGAGCCACCGGGGAGCTGTTTTTT,CAISLLNSAGATGELFF
TRBJ1-2,NA,NA,TRBV10-3,TGTGCCATCACCTCCACGACAGTTAACTATGGCTACACCTTC,CAITSTTVNYGYTF
TRBJ2-7,TRBD2,NA,TRBV4-3,TGCGCCAGCAGCCAAGGGCAGGGTAGCGGGGAGCAGTACTTC,CASSQGQGSGEQYF
TRBJ1-6,NA,many,TRBV9,TGTGCCAGCAGCGCAGCTAATTCACCCCTCCACTTT,CASSAANSPLHF
TRBJ2-7,NA,NA,TRBV6-2/TRBV6-3,TGTGCCAGCAGTTACCAATCCGACAGGGAGGCCTACGAGCAGTACTTC,CASSYQSDREAYEQYF
TRBJ1-5,NA,few,TRBV6-5,TGTGCCAGCGCGGAGGGGATTAATTTGGCCCAGCATTTT,CASAEGINLAQHF